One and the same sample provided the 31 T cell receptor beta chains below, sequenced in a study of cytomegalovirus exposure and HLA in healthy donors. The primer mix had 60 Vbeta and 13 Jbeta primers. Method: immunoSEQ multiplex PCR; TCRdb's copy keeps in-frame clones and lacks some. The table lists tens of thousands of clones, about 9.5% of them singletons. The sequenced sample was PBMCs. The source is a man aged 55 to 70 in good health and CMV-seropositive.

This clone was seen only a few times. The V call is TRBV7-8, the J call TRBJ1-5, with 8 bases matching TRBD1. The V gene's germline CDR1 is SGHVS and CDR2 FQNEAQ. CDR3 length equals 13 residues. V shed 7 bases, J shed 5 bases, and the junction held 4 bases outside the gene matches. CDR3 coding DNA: TGTGCCAGCAACCCGACAGGGGATCAGCCCCAGCATTTT. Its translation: CASNPTGDQPQHF.

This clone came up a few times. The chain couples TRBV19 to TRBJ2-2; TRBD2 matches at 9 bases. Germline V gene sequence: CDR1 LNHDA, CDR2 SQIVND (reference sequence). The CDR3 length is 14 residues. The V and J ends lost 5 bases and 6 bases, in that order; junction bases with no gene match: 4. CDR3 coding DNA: TGTGCCAGTAGTTTTAGCGGGAGCGCCGGGGAGCTGTTTTTT. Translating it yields CASSFSGSAGELFF.

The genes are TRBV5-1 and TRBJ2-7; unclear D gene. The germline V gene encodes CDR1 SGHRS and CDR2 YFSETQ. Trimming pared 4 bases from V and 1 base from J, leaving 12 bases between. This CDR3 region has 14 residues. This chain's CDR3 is CASSPVTPSYEQYF. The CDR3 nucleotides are TGCGCCAGCAGCCCGGTGACACCATCCTACGAGCAGTACTTC.

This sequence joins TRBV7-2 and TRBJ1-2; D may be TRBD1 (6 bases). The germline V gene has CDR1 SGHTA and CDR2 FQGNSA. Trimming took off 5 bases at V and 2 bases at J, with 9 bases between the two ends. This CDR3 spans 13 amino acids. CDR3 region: CASSTGQNYGYTF. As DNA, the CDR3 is TGTGCCAGCAGCACCGGACAGAACTATGGCTACACCTTC.

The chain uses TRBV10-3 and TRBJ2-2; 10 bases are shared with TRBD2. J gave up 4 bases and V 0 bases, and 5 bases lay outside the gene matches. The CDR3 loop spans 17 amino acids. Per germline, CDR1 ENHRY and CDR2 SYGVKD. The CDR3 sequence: CAISESPSGGGTGELFF. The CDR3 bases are TGTGCCATCAGTGAGTCGCCTAGCGGGGGAGGCACCGGGGAGCTGTTTTTT.

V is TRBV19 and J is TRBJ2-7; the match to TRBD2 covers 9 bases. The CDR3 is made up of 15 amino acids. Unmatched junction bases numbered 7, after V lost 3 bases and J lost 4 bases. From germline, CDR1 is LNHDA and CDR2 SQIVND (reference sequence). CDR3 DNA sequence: TGTGCCAGTAGTATCCAGCGGGAGGCAAATTACGAGCAGTACTTC. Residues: CASSIQREANYEQYF.

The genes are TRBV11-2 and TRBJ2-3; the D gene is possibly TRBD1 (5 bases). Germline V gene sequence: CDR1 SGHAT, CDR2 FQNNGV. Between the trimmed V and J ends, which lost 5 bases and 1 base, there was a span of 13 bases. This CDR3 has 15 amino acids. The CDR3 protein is CASSLTVGGTDTQYF. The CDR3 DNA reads TGTGCCAGCAGCCTAACGGTAGGGGGCACAGATACGCAGTATTTT.

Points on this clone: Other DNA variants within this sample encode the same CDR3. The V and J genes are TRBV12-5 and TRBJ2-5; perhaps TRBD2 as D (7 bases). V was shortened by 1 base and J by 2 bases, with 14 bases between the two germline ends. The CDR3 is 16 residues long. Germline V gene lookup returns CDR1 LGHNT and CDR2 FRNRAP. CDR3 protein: CASGLALGGGQETQYF. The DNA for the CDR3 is TGTGCTAGTGGTTTGGCATTGGGAGGGGGGCAAGAGACCCAGTACTTC.

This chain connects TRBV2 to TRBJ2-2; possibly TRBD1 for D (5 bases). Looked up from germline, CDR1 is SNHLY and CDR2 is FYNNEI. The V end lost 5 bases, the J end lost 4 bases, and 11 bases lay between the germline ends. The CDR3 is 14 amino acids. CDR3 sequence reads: CASSLGHPTGELFF. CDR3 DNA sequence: TGTGCCAGCAGTCTCGGACATCCCACCGGGGAGCTGTTTTTT.

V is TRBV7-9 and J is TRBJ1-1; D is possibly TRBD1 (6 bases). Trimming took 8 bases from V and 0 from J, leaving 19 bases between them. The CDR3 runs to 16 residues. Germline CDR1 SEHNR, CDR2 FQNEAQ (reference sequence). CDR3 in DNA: TGTGCCAGCGGCCGCGGGGGGGGCGCCCTGAACACTGAAGCTTTCTTT. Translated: CASGRGGGALNTEAFF.

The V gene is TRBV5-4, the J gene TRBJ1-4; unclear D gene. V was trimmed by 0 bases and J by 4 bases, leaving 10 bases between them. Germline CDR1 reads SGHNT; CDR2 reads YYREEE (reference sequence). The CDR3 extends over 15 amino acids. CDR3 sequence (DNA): TGTGCCAGCAGCTTGGACTCCCGTTTTAATGAAAAACTGTTTTTT. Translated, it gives CASSLDSRFNEKLFF. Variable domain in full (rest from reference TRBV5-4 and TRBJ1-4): ETGVTQSPTHLIKTRGQQVTLRCSSQSGHNTVSWYQQALGQGPQFIFQYYREEENGRGNFPPRFSGLQFPNYSSELNVNALELDDSALYLCASSLDSRFNEKLFFGSGTQLSVL.

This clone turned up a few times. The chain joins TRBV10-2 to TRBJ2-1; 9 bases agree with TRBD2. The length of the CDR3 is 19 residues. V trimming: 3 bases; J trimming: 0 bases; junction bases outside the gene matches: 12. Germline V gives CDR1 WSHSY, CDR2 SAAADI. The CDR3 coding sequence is TGCGCCAGCAGTGACCCGAGGCGGGAGGGCCCTCGCTCCTACAATGAGCAGTTCTTC. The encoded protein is CASSDPRREGPRSYNEQFF.

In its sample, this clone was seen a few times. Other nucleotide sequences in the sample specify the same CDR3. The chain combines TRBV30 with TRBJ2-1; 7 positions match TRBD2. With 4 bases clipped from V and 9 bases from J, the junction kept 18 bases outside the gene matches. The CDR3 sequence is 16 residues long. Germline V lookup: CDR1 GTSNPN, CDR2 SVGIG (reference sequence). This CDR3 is CAWTHLTSSRRGEQFF. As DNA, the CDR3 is TGTGCCTGGACCCATTTGACTAGCAGCAGAAGGGGTGAGCAGTTCTTC.

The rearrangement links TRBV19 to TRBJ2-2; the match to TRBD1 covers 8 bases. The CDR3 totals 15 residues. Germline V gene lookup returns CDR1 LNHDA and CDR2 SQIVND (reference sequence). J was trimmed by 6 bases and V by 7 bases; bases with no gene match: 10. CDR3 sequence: CASNSGTGLPGELFF. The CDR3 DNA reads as TGTGCCAGTAATTCCGGGACAGGACTCCCCGGGGAGCTGTTTTTT.

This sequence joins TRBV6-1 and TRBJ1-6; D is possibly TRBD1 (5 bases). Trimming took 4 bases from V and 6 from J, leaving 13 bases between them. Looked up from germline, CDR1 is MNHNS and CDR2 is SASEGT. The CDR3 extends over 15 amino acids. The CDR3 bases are TGTGCCAGCAGTGGTTCGGGACTGATTAATTCACCCCTCCACTTT. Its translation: CASSGSGLINSPLHF.

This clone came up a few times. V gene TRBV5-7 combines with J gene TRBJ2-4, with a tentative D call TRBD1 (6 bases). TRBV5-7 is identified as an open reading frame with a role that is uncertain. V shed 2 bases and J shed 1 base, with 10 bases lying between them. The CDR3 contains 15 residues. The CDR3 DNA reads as TGTGCCAGCAGCTTAGATCAGGGGGCCAAAAACATTCAGTACTTC. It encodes CASSLDQGAKNIQYF.

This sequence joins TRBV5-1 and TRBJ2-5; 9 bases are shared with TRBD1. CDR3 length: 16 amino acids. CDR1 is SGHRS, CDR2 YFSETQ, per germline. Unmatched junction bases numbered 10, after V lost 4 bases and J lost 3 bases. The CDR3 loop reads CASSVGTGSLKETQYF. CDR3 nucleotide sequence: TGCGCCAGCAGCGTGGGGACAGGGAGCCTAAAAGAGACCCAGTACTTC.

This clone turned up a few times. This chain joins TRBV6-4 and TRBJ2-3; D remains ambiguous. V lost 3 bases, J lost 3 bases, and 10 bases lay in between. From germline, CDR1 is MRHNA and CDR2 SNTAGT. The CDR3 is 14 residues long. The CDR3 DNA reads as TGTGCCAGCAGTGATGGCCATGTGACAGATACGCAGTATTTT. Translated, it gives CASSDGHVTDTQYF.

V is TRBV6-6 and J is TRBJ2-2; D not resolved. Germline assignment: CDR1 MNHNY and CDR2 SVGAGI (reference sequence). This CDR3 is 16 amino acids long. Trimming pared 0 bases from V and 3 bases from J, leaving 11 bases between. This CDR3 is CASSYSTAPDTGELFF. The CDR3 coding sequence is TGTGCCAGCAGTTACTCGACTGCCCCGGACACCGGGGAGCTGTTTTTT.

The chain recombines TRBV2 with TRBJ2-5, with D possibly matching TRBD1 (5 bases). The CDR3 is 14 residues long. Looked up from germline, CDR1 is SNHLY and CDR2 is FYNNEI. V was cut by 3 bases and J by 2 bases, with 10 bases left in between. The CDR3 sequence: CASSDPDRQETQYF. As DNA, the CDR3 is TGTGCCAGCAGTGATCCCGACAGACAAGAGACCCAGTACTTC.

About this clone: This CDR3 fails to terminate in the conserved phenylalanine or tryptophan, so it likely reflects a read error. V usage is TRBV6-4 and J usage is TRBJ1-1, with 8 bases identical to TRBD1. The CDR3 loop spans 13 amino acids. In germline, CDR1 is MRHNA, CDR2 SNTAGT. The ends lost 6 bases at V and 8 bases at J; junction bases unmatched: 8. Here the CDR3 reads CASRATGAAEAFV. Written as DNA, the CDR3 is TGTGCCAGCAGAGCGACAGGGGCTGCGGAAGCTTTCGTT.

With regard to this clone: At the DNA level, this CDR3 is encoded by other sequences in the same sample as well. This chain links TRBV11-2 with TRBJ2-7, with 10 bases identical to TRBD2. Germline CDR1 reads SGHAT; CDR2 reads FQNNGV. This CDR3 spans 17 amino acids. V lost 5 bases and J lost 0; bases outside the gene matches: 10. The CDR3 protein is CASSMSPSGGSSYEQYV. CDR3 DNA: TGTGCCAGCAGCATGTCCCCTAGCGGGGGAAGCTCCTACGAGCAGTACGTC.

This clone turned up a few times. CDR3 protein: CASSSRGQTYQPQHF. The CDR3 DNA follows: TGTGCCAGCAGCTCGAGGGGGCAGACATATCAGCCCCAGCATTTT. The chain is built from TRBV6-1 and TRBJ1-5; 7 bases match TRBD1. This CDR3 is 15 amino acids long. V dropped 6 bases and J dropped 5; count of bases not matched to a gene: 10. CDR1 and CDR2 from the germline V gene are MNHNS and SASEGT.

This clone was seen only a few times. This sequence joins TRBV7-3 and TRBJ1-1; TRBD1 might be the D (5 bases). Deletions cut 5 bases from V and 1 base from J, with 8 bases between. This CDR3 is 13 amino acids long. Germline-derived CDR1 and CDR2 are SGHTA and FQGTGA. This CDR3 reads CASSPTANTEAFF. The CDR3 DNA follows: TGTGCCAGCAGCCCGACAGCGAACACTGAAGCTTTCTTT.

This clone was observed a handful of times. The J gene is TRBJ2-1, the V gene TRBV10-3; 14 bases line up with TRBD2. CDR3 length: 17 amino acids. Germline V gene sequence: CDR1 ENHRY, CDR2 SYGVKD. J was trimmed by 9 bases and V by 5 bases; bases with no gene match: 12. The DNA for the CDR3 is TGTGCCATCAGTAACGGAGGGACTAGCGGGGGAGGGGGTGAGCAGTTCTTC. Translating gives CAISNGGTSGGGGEQFF.

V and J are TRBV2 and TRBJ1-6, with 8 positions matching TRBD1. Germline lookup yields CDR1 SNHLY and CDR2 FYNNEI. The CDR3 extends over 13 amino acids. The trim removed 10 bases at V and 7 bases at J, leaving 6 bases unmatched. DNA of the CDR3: TGTGCCACTGCTCGGGACAGGAATTCACCCCTCCACTTT. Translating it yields CATARDRNSPLHF. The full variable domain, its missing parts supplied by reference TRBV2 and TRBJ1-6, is EPEVTQTPSHQVTQMGQEVILRCVPISNHLYFYWYRQILGQKVEFLVSFYNNEISEKSEIFDDQFSVERPDGSNFTLKIRSTKLEDSAMYFCATARDRNSPLHFGNGTRLTVT.

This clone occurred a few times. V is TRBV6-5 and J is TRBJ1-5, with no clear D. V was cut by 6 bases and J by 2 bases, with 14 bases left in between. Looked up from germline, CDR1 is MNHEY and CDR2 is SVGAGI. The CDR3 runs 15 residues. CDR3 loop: CASRSVSVGNQPQHF. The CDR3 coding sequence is TGTGCCAGCAGATCCGTCTCGGTTGGCAATCAGCCCCAGCATTTT.

The CDR3 nucleotides read TGTGCCAGCACATCGGGCACTGAAGCTTTCTTT. As protein: CASTSGTEAFF. The chain couples TRBV2 to TRBJ1-1; D is unclear. Germline V lookup: CDR1 SNHLY, CDR2 FYNNEI. The V and J ends lost 7 bases and 4 bases respectively, with 7 bases between them. The CDR3 covers 11 residues.

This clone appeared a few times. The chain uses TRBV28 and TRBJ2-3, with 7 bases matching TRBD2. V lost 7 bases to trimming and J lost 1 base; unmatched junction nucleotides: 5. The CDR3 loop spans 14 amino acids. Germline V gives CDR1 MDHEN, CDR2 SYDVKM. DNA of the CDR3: TGTGCCAGCAAGGGTACTAGCGGCACAGATACGCAGTATTTT. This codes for CASKGTSGTDTQYF. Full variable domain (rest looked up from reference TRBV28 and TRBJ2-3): DVKVTQSSRYLVKRTGEKVFLECVQDMDHENMFWYRQDPGLGLRLIYFSYDVKMKEKGDIPEGYSVSREKKERFSLILESASTNQTSMYLCASKGTSGTDTQYFGPGTRLTVL.

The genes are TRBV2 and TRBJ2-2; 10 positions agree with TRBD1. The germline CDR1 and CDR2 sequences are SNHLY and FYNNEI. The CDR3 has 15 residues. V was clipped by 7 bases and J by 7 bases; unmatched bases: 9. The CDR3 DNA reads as TGTGCCAGCACCCGGGACAGGGGAGGAATCGGGGAGCTGTTTTTT. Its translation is CASTRDRGGIGELFF.

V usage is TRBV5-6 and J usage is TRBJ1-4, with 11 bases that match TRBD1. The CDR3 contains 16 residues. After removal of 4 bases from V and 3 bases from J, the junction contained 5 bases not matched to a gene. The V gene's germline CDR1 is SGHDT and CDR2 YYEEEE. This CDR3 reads CASSADRGRANEKLFF. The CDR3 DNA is TGTGCCAGCAGCGCGGACAGGGGGCGAGCTAATGAAAAACTGTTTTTT.